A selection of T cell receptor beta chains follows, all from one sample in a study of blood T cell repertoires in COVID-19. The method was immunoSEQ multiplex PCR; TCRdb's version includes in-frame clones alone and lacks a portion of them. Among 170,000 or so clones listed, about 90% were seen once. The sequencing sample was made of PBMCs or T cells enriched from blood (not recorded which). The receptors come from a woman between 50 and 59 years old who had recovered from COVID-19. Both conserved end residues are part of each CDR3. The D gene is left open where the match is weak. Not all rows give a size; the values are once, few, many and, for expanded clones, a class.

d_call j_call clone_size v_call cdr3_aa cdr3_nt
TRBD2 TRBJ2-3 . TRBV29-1 CSVEITSGRSDTQYF TGCAGCGTTGAAATAACTAGCGGGAGGTCGGATACGCAGTATTTT
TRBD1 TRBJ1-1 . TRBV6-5 CASGGQGAEAFF TGTGCCAGCGGAGGACAGGGGGCTGAAGCTTTCTTT
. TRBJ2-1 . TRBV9 CASSVTSGHRQVEQFF TGTGCCAGCAGCGTCACGAGTGGGCACCGACAAGTGGAGCAGTTCTTC
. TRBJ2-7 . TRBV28 CASSLVPQGFHEQYF TGTGCCAGCAGTTTGGTCCCTCAGGGGTTCCACGAGCAGTACTTC
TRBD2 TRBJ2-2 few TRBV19 CASSISLAGADTGELFF TGTGCCAGTAGTATAAGCCTAGCGGGAGCCGATACCGGGGAGCTGTTTTTT
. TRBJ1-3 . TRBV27 CASQGGSGNTIYF TGTGCCAGCCAAGGGGGCTCTGGAAACACCATATATTTT
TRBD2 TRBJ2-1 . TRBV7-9 CASSLAGTSLFF TGTGCCAGCAGCCTTGCGGGGACTAGCCTGTTCTTC
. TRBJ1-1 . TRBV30 CAWSVRGRGTEAFF TGTGCCTGGAGTGTAAGGGGCAGGGGCACTGAAGCTTTCTTT
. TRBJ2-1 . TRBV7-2 CASSSSRGGDGEQFF TGTGCCAGCAGCTCGTCGAGGGGGGGAGATGGGGAGCAGTTCTTC
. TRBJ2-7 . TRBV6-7 CAGVPRRGLPYEQYF TGTGCCGGAGTTCCACGGCGGGGCCTGCCCTACGAGCAGTACTTC
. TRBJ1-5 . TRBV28 CASSLSQVFSNQPQHF TGTGCCAGCAGTTTATCCCAGGTTTTTAGCAATCAGCCCCAGCATTTT
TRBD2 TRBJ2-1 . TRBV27 CASISNLIAGGGNEQFF TGTGCCAGCATATCTAACCTAATAGCGGGAGGCGGCAATGAGCAGTTCTTC
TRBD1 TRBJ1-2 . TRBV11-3 CASSDPGGSGYTF TGTGCCAGCAGCGACCCAGGGGGTAGTGGCTACACCTTC
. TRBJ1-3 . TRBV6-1 CASSERRGSGNTIYF TGTGCCAGCAGTGAAAGGAGAGGGTCTGGAAACACCATATATTTT
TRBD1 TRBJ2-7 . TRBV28 CASNGQGYLSYEQYF TGTGCCAGCAACGGACAGGGATACCTCTCCTACGAGCAGTACTTC
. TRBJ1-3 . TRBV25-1 CASSERQASGNTIYF TGTGCCAGCAGTGAGCGACAGGCCTCTGGAAACACCATATATTTT
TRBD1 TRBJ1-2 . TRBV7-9 CASSPQGEQAGYTF TGTGCCAGCAGCCCACAGGGGGAGCAGGCTGGCTACACCTTC
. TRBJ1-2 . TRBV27 CASRGRVGYTF TGTGCCAGCAGAGGGAGAGTCGGCTACACCTTC
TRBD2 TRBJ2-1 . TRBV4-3 CASSQDFASGSYEQFF TGCGCCAGCAGCCAAGATTTCGCTAGCGGGAGCTATGAGCAGTTCTTC
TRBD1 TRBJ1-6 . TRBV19 CASMGTGGPSPLHF TGTGCCAGTATGGGGACAGGGGGACCCTCACCCCTCCACTTT